This T cell receptor (beta chain) was identified in a study of cytomegalovirus exposure and HLA in healthy donors. Trimming removed 6 bases from V and 4 bases from J, with 12 bases in between. CDR1 and CDR2 (germline): MNHEY, SMNVEV (reference sequence). This CDR3 comprises 13 residues. Concerning this clone: The antigen is not known.

Vbeta (60) and Jbeta (13) primers were used in the PCR. Libraries were prepared by immunoSEQ multiplex PCR; TCRdb keeps only in-frame clonotypes and omits some of them. The sample has over 200,000 clones, roughly 75% seen once. Study observations and caveats: Indistinguishable V segments, including TRBV6-2 and TRBV6-3, were excluded. It was about 150 TCR beta chains that were listed as cytomegalovirus-associated. For most subjects, TCR beta sequences were reported to predict HLA-A and HLA-B alleles with accuracy. It was reportedly the case that the classifier diagnosed cytomegalovirus status with high specificity and sensitivity.

Sequencing was done on a sample of PBMCs. The chain recombines TRBV27 with TRBJ1-1; D might be TRBD1 (6 bases). The origin of this receptor is a woman aged 25 to 45 in good health and CMV-seronegative. CDR3 bases: TGTGCCAGCAGACCCACAGGGCCCACTGAAGCTTTCTTT. This translates into CASRPTGPTEAFF.